A selection of T cell receptor beta chains follows, all from one sample in a study of shared clonotypes between healthy human individuals. The table came from immunoSEQ multiplex PCR; TCRdb's copy has only in-frame clones and leaves some out. The table includes about 2 million clones, 85% to 95% detected once. Sequences were obtained from naive CD4+ T cells sorted from blood. These receptors were collected from a man younger than 30 in good health. Each CDR3 is given with its conserved first and last residue. Each record gives: J gene, clone size, V gene, D gene, CDR3 DNA, CDR3 protein. The D gene is left open where the match is weak. Clone size, where shown, is once, few, many, or a class for clones that have expanded.

J: TRBJ1-5
size: NA
V: TRBV7-8
D: TRBD1
DNA: TGTGCCAGCAGCCCTCGGGACAGCCAAAGTCAGCCCCAGCATTTT
CDR3: CASSPRDSQSQPQHF

J: TRBJ1-5
size: NA
V: TRBV6-6
D: NA
DNA: TGTGCCAGCGGGCGCCCGGACGGAAATAGCAATCAGCCCCAGCATTTT
CDR3: CASGRPDGNSNQPQHF

J: TRBJ2-3
size: NA
V: TRBV6-1
D: NA
DNA: TGTGCCAGCAGTGGGGTGGGGGCGCAGACAGATACGCAGTATTTT
CDR3: CASSGVGAQTDTQYF

J: TRBJ2-7
size: NA
V: TRBV11-2
D: TRBD1
DNA: TGTGCCAGCAGCTCAGACAGGGTTTCCTACGAGCAGTACTTC
CDR3: CASSSDRVSYEQYF

J: TRBJ2-2
size: NA
V: TRBV6-1
D: NA
DNA: TGTGCCAGCAGGGCCGGGGAGCTGTTTTTT
CDR3: CASRAGELFF

J: TRBJ2-1
size: NA
V: TRBV7-9
D: NA
DNA: TGTGCCAGCAGCTTATCCTACAATGAGCAGTTCTTC
CDR3: CASSLSYNEQFF

J: TRBJ2-7
size: NA
V: TRBV7-2
D: TRBD1
DNA: TGTGCCAGCAGCTTAGAGGGGACAGGGATATACGAGCAGTACTTC
CDR3: CASSLEGTGIYEQYF

J: TRBJ2-3
size: once
V: TRBV5-1
D: NA
DNA: TGCGCCAGCAGCTTGGTTGGAGACCCTAGCACAGATACGCAGTATTTT
CDR3: CASSLVGDPSTDTQYF

J: TRBJ2-2
size: NA
V: TRBV11-2
D: NA
DNA: TGTGCCAGCAGCTTATTAAGAAACACCGGGGAGCTGTTTTTT
CDR3: CASSLLRNTGELFF

J: TRBJ1-2
size: NA
V: TRBV30
D: TRBD1
DNA: TGTGCCTGGAGTCTTACCGGGACAGGAAGAAGTAACTATGGCTACACCTTC
CDR3: CAWSLTGTGRSNYGYTF

J: TRBJ2-7
size: once
V: TRBV5-8
D: NA
DNA: TGTGCCAGCAGCTTGGGTCGCTACGAGCAGTACTTC
CDR3: CASSLGRYEQYF

J: TRBJ1-2
size: NA
V: TRBV7-2
D: TRBD1
DNA: TGTGCCAGCAGCGGACAGGCGATCAACTATGGCTACACCTTC
CDR3: CASSGQAINYGYTF

J: TRBJ2-7
size: NA
V: TRBV7-2
D: TRBD1
DNA: TGTGCCAGCAGCTTAAGGGGGCGGTCACAGGACGAGCAGTACTTC
CDR3: CASSLRGRSQDEQYF

J: TRBJ2-6
size: once
V: TRBV5-4
D: NA
DNA: TGTGCCAGCAGTCAAACGGCCACAGTCTCTGGGGCCAACGTCCTGACTTTC
CDR3: CASSQTATVSGANVLTF

J: TRBJ2-7
size: NA
V: TRBV6-5
D: TRBD1
DNA: TGTGCCAGCAGCGACAGGGTTACCTACGAGCAGTACTTC
CDR3: CASSDRVTYEQYF

J: TRBJ1-5
size: NA
V: TRBV10-1
D: NA
DNA: TGCGCCAGCAGTGAGTCGCTGGGGGATCCCCAGCATTTT
CDR3: CASSESLGDPQHF

J: TRBJ1-6
size: once
V: TRBV27
D: NA
DNA: TGTGCCAGCAGTTTATTCAGGGTCCTCGGGAGCTCCTATAATTCACCCCTCCACTTT
CDR3: CASSLFRVLGSSYNSPLHF

J: TRBJ2-5
size: once
V: TRBV7-2
D: NA
DNA: TGTGCCAGCTGTAGGCGGGCAGAGACCCAGTACTTC
CDR3: CASCRRAETQYF

J: TRBJ2-3
size: NA
V: TRBV5-1
D: NA
DNA: TGCGCCAGCAGCTTGGGCAGAGCAGATACGCAGTATTTT
CDR3: CASSLGRADTQYF

J: TRBJ1-1
size: NA
V: TRBV11-1
D: NA
DNA: TGTGCCAGCAGCTTACACGACAGAGCTTTCTTT
CDR3: CASSLHDRAFF

J: TRBJ2-1
size: NA
V: TRBV20-1
D: NA
DNA: TGCAGAGCCGACGACAATGAGCAGTTCTTC
CDR3: CRADDNEQFF

J: TRBJ2-5
size: NA
V: TRBV9
D: NA
DNA: TGTGCCAGCAGCGGGCCCTCCTCGTTCCAAGAGACCCAGTACTTC
CDR3: CASSGPSSFQETQYF

J: TRBJ2-7
size: once
V: TRBV9
D: NA
DNA: TGTGCCAGCAGCGAAACCCCCCAAGGTCCCGAGCAGTACTTC
CDR3: CASSETPQGPEQYF

J: TRBJ1-6
size: NA
V: TRBV5-5
D: NA
DNA: TGTGCCAGCCAACCCTCGGGGGCTTTGCCCCTTTCACCCCTCCACTTT
CDR3: CASQPSGALPLSPLHF

J: TRBJ2-7
size: NA
V: TRBV2
D: NA
DNA: TGTGCCAGCAGTGGAGGCTCCTACGAGCAGTACTTC
CDR3: CASSGGSYEQYF

J: TRBJ2-7
size: NA
V: TRBV10-2
D: NA
DNA: TGCGCCAGCCTTGGGGAGGGGGGGCCCTACGAGCAGTACTTC
CDR3: CASLGEGGPYEQYF

J: TRBJ2-7
size: NA
V: TRBV2
D: NA
DNA: TGTGCCATCACCCCGGACAACCAAGTCGGATTAGAGCAGTACTTC
CDR3: CAITPDNQVGLEQYF

J: TRBJ2-2
size: NA
V: TRBV29-1
D: NA
DNA: TGCAGCGCCATAGGGGGGAGTCAGACCGGGGAGCTGTTTTTT
CDR3: CSAIGGSQTGELFF

J: TRBJ1-2
size: NA
V: TRBV30
D: TRBD1
DNA: TGTGCCTGGGGGAGGGAGCCGGGACAGGCGGGCTACACCTTC
CDR3: CAWGREPGQAGYTF

J: TRBJ1-5
size: NA
V: TRBV4-3
D: TRBD1
DNA: TGCGCCAGCAGCCTAATACAGGGGAATCAGCCCCAGCATTTT
CDR3: CASSLIQGNQPQHF

J: TRBJ1-3
size: NA
V: TRBV2
D: NA
DNA: TGTGCCAGCAGTGAAGCAGGGGCCACTGGAAACACCATATATTTT
CDR3: CASSEAGATGNTIYF

J: TRBJ1-2
size: NA
V: TRBV5-1
D: NA
DNA: TGCGCCAGCAGCTTGGCTGCAGGGGCCCCCTATGGCTACACCTTC
CDR3: CASSLAAGAPYGYTF

J: TRBJ1-5
size: once
V: TRBV28
D: NA
DNA: TGTGCCAGCACCGAACTGGGGGGAAGGAATCAGCCCCAGCATTTT
CDR3: CASTELGGRNQPQHF

J: TRBJ2-7
size: NA
V: TRBV10-1
D: TRBD1
DNA: TGCGCCAGCCAGATCGGACAGGGCCCCTACGAGCAGTACTTC
CDR3: CASQIGQGPYEQYF

J: TRBJ2-2
size: NA
V: TRBV28
D: NA
DNA: TGTGCCAGCAGTTTTAAAGGTTACACCGGGGAGCTGTTTTTT
CDR3: CASSFKGYTGELFF

J: TRBJ1-6
size: NA
V: TRBV11-3
D: NA
DNA: TGTGCCAGCAGCTTGCACCGGGACGGGCCTTTAACCCTCCACTTT
CDR3: CASSLHRDGPLTLHF

J: TRBJ2-2
size: NA
V: TRBV5-1
D: NA
DNA: TGCGCCAGCAGCTTGGCCGGAGGGACCGTTGCGAACACCGGGGAGCTGTTTTTT
CDR3: CASSLAGGTVANTGELFF

J: TRBJ2-3
size: NA
V: TRBV29-1
D: NA
DNA: TGCAGCGTTCTTCGGGGGAGCACAGATACGCAGTATTTT
CDR3: CSVLRGSTDTQYF

J: TRBJ1-1
size: NA
V: TRBV21-1
D: NA
DNA: TGTGCCAGCACGATGACCGGCAAGAACACTGAAGCTTTCTTT
CDR3: CASTMTGKNTEAFF

J: TRBJ2-7
size: NA
V: TRBV6-5
D: NA
DNA: TGTGCCAGCAGTTACCGGACTGGAACCTACGAGCAGTACTTC
CDR3: CASSYRTGTYEQYF

J: TRBJ2-5
size: NA
V: TRBV4-1
D: TRBD1
DNA: TGCGCCAGCAGCCAAACAGGGGTGTCTGAGACCCAGTACTTC
CDR3: CASSQTGVSETQYF

J: TRBJ1-6
size: NA
V: TRBV6-6
D: NA
DNA: TGTGCCAGCACGACAAGGGATTCTTCACCCCTCCACTTT
CDR3: CASTTRDSSPLHF

J: TRBJ2-5
size: once
V: TRBV18
D: TRBD2
DNA: TGTGCCAGCTCACGCGGGGGGGCTACCCAAGAGACCCAGTACTTC
CDR3: CASSRGGATQETQYF

J: TRBJ1-6
size: NA
V: TRBV5-1
D: NA
DNA: TGCGCCAGCAGCTTAGACAGACTCTATAATTCACCCCTCCACTTT
CDR3: CASSLDRLYNSPLHF

J: TRBJ2-6
size: NA
V: TRBV6-5
D: NA
DNA: TGTGCCAGCAGTTTGCGCCGGGGGATTGGGGCCAACGTCCTGACTTTC
CDR3: CASSLRRGIGANVLTF

J: TRBJ2-2
size: NA
V: TRBV10-2
D: TRBD2
DNA: TGCGCCAGCAGGACTAGCGGGGTGAACACCGGGGAGCTGTTTTTT
CDR3: CASRTSGVNTGELFF

J: TRBJ2-5
size: NA
V: TRBV5-1
D: TRBD2
DNA: TGCGCCAGCAGCCCCGGGACTAGGGGACTGTACCAAGAGACCCAGTACTTC
CDR3: CASSPGTRGLYQETQYF

J: TRBJ2-1
size: NA
V: TRBV28
D: TRBD2
DNA: TGTGCCAGCAGTGAGCGGGGATCCTACAATGAGCAGTTCTTC
CDR3: CASSERGSYNEQFF

J: TRBJ1-1
size: NA
V: TRBV5-1
D: TRBD1
DNA: TGCGCCAGCAGCCCCGGGACAGGGGGCTCGATAACCACTGAAGCTTTCTTT
CDR3: CASSPGTGGSITTEAFF

J: TRBJ1-2
size: NA
V: TRBV6-5
D: NA
DNA: TGTGCCAGCAGTTACTCGCGGGGAGGGCGCTACACCTTC
CDR3: CASSYSRGGRYTF

J: TRBJ2-2
size: NA
V: TRBV27
D: TRBD1
DNA: TGTGCCAGCAGCCCTGACAGGGGGTATGCCGGGGAGCTGTTTTTT
CDR3: CASSPDRGYAGELFF

J: TRBJ2-7
size: NA
V: TRBV21-1
D: NA
DNA: TGTGCCAGCAGCAAAGCATGCAGAAGCCAGTACTTC
CDR3: CASSKACRSQYF

J: TRBJ2-6
size: once
V: TRBV2
D: NA
DNA: TGTGCCAGCAAGATCAGGGGAAGTGGCTTCTCTGGGGCCAACGTCCTGACTTTC
CDR3: CASKIRGSGFSGANVLTF

J: TRBJ1-1
size: NA
V: TRBV5-4
D: NA
DNA: TGTGCCAGCAGCTTGGATGCAGCCTACACTGAAGCTTTCTTT
CDR3: CASSLDAAYTEAFF

J: TRBJ2-1
size: NA
V: TRBV6-1
D: NA
DNA: TGTGCCAGCAGTGAAACAGGGTGGCGGTATGAGCAGTTCTTC
CDR3: CASSETGWRYEQFF

J: TRBJ2-3
size: NA
V: TRBV27
D: NA
DNA: TGTGCCAGCAGTTTACCGAATAAGCCAGATACGCAGTATTTT
CDR3: CASSLPNKPDTQYF

J: TRBJ2-1
size: NA
V: TRBV7-2
D: TRBD2
DNA: TGTGCCAGCAGCTTAGGTCTAGCGGGAGATGAGCAGTTCTTC
CDR3: CASSLGLAGDEQFF